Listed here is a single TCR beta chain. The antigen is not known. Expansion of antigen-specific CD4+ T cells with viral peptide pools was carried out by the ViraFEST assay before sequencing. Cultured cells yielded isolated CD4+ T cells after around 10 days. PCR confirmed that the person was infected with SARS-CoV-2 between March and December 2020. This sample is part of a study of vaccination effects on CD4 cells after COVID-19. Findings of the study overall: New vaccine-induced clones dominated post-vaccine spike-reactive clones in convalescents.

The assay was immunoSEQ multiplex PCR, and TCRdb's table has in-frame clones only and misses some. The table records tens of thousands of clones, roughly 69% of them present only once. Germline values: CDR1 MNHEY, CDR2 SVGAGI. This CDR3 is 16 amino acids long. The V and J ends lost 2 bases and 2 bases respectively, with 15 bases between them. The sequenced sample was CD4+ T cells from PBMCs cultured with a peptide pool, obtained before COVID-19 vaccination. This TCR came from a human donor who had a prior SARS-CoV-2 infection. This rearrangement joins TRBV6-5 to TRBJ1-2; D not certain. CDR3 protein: CASSYRSGNPNYGYTF. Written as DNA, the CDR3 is TGTGCCAGCAGTTACAGGTCGGGGAACCCCAACTATGGCTACACCTTC.